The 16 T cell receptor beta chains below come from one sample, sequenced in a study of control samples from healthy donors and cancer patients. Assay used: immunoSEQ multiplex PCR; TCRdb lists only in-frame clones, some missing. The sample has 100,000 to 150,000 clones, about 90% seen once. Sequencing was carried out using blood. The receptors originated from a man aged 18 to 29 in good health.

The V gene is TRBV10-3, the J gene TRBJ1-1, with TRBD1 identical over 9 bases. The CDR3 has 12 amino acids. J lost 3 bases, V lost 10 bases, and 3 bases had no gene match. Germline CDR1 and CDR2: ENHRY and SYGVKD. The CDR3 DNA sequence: TGTGCCACCCGGACAGGGGACACTGAAGCTTTCTTT. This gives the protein CATRTGDTEAFF.

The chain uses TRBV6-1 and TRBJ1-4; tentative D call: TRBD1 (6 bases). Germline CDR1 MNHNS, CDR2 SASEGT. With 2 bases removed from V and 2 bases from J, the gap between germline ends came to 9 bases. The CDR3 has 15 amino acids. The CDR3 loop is CASSEWQGTNEKLFF. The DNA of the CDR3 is TGTGCCAGCAGTGAATGGCAGGGGACTAATGAAAAACTGTTTTTT.

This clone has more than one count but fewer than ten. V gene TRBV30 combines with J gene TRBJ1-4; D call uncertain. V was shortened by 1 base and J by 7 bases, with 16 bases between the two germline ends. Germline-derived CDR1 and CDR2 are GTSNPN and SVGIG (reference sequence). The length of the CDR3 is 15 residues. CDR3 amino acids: CAWSAPRWRSEKLFF. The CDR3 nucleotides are TGTGCCTGGAGTGCACCAAGGTGGCGGAGTGAAAAACTGTTTTTT. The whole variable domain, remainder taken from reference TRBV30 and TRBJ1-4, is SQTIHQWPATLVQPVGSPLSLECTVEGTSNPNLYWYRQAAGRGLQLLFYSVGIGQISSEVPQNLSASRPQDRQFILSSKKLLLSDSGFYLCAWSAPRWRSEKLFFGSGTQLSVL.

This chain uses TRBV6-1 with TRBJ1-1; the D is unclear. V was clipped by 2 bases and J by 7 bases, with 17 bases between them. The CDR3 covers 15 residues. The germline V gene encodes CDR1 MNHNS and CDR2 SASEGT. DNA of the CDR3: TGTGCCAGCAGTGAACCTCTCACCCTAACAGATGAAGCTTTCTTT. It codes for CASSEPLTLTDEAFF.

CDR3: CASSDSGETQYF. For the CDR3, the DNA is TGTGCCAGCAGCGATTCGGGAGAGACCCAGTACTTC. The chain uses TRBV27 and TRBJ2-5; D call uncertain. CDR1 is MNHEY and CDR2 is SMNVEV in the germline V gene (reference sequence). The CDR3 runs 12 residues. The ends were cut back, 6 bases at V and 4 bases at J, with 9 bases in the middle.

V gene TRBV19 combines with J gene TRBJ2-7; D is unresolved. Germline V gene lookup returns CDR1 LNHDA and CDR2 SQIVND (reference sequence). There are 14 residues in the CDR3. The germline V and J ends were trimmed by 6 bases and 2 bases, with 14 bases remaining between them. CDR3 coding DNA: TGTGCCAGTAGCGCCCACTTGGCCACCTACGAGCAGTACTTC. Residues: CASSAHLATYEQYF. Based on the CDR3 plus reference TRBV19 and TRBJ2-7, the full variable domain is DGGITQSPKYLFRKEGQNVTLSCEQNLNHDAMYWYRQDPGQGLRLIYYSQIVNDFQKGDIAEGYSVSREKKESFPLTVTSAQKNPTAFYLCASSAHLATYEQYFGPGTRLTVT.

CDR3 DNA: TGCGCCAGCAGCCAAGAAGGGAGTAGCTCCTACGAGCAGTACTTC. Its translation is CASSQEGSSSYEQYF. The genes are TRBV4-3 and TRBJ2-7; maybe TRBD2 (5 bases). From germline, CDR1 is LGHNA and CDR2 YSLEER. This CDR3 is built from 15 residues. V gave up 0 bases and J gave up 0 bases, with 9 bases separating them.

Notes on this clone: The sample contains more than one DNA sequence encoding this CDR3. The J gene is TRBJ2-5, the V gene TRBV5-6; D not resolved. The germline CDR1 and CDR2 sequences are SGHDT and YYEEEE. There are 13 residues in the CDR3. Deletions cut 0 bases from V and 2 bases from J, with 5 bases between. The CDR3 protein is CASSLGVQETQYF. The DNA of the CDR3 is TGTGCCAGCAGCTTGGGGGTGCAAGAGACCCAGTACTTC.

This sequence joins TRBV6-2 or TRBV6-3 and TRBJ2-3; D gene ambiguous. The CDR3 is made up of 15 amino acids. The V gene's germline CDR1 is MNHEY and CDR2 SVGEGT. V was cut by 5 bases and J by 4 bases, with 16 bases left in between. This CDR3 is CASSVTPGVADTQYF. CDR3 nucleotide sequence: TGTGCCAGCAGTGTTACTCCCGGAGTCGCAGATACGCAGTATTTT.

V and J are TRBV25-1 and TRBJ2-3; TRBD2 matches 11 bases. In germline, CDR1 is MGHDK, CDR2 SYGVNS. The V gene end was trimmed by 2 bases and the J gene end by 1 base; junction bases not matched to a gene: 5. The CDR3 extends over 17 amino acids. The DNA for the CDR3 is TGTGCCAGCAGTGAACCAGAGGGACTAGCGGGCACAGATACGCAGTATTTT. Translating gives CASSEPEGLAGTDTQYF.

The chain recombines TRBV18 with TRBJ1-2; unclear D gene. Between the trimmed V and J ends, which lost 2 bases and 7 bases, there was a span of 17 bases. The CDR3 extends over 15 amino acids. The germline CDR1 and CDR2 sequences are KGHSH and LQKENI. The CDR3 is CASSPSSPAGGGYTF. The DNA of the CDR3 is TGTGCCAGCTCACCAAGCTCGCCCGCGGGAGGTGGCTACACCTTC.

The CDR3 nucleotides read TGTGCCAGCAGGCTCGGGACTAGCGGCCCCTACGAGCAGTACTTC. It is translated as CASRLGTSGPYEQYF. The chain joins TRBV6-6 to TRBJ2-7, with 11 bases fitting TRBD2. Germline loops: CDR1 MNHNY, CDR2 SVGAGI (reference sequence). CDR3 length equals 15 residues. The V segment lost 6 bases and the J segment 2 bases; nucleotides outside the gene matches: 6.

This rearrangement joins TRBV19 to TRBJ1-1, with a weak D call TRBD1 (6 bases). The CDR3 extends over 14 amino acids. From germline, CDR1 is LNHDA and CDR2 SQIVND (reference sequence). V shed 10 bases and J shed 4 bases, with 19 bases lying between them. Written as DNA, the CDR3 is TGTGCCACCTACGGGGGGGCGCCGTTCACTGAAGCTTTCTTT. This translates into CATYGGAPFTEAFF.

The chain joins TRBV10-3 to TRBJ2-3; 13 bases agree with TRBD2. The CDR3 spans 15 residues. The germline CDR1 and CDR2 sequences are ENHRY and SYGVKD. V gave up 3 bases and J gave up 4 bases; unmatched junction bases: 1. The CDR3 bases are TGTGCCATCAGTGAAGGACTAGCGGGAGCAGATACGCAGTATTTT. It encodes CAISEGLAGADTQYF.

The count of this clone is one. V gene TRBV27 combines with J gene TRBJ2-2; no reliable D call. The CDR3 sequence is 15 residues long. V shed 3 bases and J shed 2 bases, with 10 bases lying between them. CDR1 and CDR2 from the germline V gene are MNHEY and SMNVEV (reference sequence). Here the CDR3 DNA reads TGTGCCAGCAGTTTTGGGCTAGTTAACACCGGGGAGCTGTTTTTT. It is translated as CASSFGLVNTGELFF.

The CDR3 protein is CASSSGQLFNTEAFF. CDR3 sequence (DNA): TGTGCCAGCAGCTCAGGACAGCTATTCAACACTGAAGCTTTCTTT. The chain combines TRBV5-8 with TRBJ1-1; maybe TRBD1 (6 bases). Germline V gene sequence: CDR1 SGHTS, CDR2 YDEGEE. V shed 3 bases and J shed 2 bases, with 14 bases lying between them. The CDR3 contains 15 residues.